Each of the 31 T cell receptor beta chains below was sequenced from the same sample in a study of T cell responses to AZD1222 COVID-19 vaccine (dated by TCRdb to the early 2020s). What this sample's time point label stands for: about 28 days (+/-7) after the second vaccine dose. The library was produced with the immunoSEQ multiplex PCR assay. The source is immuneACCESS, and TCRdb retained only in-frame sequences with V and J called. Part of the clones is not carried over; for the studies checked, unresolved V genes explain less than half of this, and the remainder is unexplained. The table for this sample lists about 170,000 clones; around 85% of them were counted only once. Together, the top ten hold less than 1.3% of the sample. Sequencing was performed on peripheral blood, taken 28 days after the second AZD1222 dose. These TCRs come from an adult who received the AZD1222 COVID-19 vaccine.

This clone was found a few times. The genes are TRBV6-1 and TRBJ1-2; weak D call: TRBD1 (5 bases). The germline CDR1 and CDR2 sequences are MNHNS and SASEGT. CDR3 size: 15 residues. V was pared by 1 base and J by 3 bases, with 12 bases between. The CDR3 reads CASSEGGESHYGYTF. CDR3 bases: TGTGCCAGCAGTGAAGGAGGGGAATCGCACTATGGCTACACCTTC.

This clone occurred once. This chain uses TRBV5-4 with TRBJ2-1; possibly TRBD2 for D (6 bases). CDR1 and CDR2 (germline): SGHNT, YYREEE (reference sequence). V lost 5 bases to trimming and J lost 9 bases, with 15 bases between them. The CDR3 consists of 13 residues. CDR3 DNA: TGTGCCAGCAGTTTACAGACTAGGGCTGAGCAGTTCTTC. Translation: CASSLQTRAEQFF. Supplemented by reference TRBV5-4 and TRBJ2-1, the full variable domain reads ETGVTQSPTHLIKTRGQQVTLRCSSQSGHNTVSWYQQALGQGPQFIFQYYREEENGRGNFPPRFSGLQFPNYSSELNVNALELDDSALYLCASSLQTRAEQFFGPGTRLTVL.

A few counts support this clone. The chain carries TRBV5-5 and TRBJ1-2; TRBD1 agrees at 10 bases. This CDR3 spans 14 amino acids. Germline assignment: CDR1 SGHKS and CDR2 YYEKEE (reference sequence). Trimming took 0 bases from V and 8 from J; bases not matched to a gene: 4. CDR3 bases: TGTGCCAGCAGCTTGGGACAGGGGGCGAGAGGCTACACCTTC. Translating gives CASSLGQGARGYTF.

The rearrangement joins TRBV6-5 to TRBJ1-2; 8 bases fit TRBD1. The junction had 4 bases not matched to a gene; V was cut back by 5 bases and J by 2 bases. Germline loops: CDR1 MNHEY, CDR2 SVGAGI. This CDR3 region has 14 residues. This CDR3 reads CASSRTGRNYGYTF. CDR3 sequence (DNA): TGTGCCAGCAGTCGGACAGGGCGAAACTATGGCTACACCTTC.

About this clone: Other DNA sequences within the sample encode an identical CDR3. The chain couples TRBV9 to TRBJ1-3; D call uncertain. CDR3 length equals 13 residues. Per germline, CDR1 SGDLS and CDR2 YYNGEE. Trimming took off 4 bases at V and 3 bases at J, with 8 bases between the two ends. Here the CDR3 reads CASSPPRGNTIYF. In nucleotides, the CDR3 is TGTGCCAGCAGCCCACCCCGTGGAAACACCATATATTTT.

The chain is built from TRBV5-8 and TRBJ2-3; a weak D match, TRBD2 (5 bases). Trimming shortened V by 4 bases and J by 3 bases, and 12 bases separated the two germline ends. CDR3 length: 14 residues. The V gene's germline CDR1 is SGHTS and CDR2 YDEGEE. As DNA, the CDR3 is TGTGCCAGCAGCCCGGGGATTTTGACAGATACGCAGTATTTT. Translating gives CASSPGILTDTQYF. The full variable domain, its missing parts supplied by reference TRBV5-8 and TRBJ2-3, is EAGVTQSPTHLIKTRGQQATLRCSPISGHTSVYWYQQALGLGLQFLLWYDEGEERNRGNFPPRFSGRQFPNYSSELNVNALELEDSALYLCASSPGILTDTQYFGPGTRLTVL.

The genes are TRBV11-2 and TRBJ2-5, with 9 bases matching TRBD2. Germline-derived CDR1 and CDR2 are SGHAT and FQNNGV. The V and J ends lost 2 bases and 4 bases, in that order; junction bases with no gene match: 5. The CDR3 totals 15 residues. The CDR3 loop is CASSLLAGSAETQYF. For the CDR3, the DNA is TGTGCCAGCAGCTTACTAGCGGGGTCTGCAGAGACCCAGTACTTC.

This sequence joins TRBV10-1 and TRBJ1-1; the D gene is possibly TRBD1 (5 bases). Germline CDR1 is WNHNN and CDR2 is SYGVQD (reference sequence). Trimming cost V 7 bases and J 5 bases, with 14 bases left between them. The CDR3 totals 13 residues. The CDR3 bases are TGCGCCAGCAAGGGGCAGATTAGTACTGAAGCTTTCTTT. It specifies CASKGQISTEAFF.

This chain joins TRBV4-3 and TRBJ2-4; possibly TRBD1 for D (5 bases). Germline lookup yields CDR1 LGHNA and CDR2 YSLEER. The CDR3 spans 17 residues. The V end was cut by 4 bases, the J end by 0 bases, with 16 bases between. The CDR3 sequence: CASSLLGQGLAKNIQYF. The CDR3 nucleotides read TGCGCCAGCAGCCTCCTGGGGCAGGGTTTAGCCAAAAACATTCAGTACTTC.

The CDR3 reads CSVEGGGAAEQYF. The CDR3 DNA reads as TGCAGCGTTGAGGGCGGGGGGGCGGCCGAGCAGTACTTC. The chain carries TRBV29-1 and TRBJ2-7, with 9 nucleotides matching TRBD2. The CDR3 spans 13 residues. The V gene's germline CDR1 is SQVTM and CDR2 ANQGSEA. V trimming: 3 bases; J trimming: 6 bases; junction bases outside the gene matches: 6.

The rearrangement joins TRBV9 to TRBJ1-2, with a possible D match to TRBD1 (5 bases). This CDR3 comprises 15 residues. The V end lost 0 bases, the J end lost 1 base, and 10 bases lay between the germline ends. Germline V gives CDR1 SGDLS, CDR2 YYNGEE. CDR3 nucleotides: TGTGCCAGCAGCGTAGCTACAGGCTTTAACTATGGCTACACCTTC. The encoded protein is CASSVATGFNYGYTF.

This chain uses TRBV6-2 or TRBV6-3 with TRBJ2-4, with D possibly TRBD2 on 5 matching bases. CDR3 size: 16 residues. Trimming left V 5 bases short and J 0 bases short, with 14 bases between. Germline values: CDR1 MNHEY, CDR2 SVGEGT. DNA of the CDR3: TGTGCCAGCAGTCCCCGGACGGGATTAGCCAAAAACATTCAGTACTTC. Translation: CASSPRTGLAKNIQYF.

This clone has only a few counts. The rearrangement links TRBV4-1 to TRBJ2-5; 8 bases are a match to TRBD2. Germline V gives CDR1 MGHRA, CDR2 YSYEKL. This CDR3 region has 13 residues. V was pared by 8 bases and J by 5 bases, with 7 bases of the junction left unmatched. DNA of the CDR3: TGCGCCAGCTCACGGGGGGGCGGGGAGACCCAGTACTTC. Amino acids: CASSRGGGETQYF.

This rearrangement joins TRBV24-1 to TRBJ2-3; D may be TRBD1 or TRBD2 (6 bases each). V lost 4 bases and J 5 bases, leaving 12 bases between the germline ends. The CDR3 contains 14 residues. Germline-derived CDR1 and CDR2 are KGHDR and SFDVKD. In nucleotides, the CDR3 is TGTGCCACCAGTGAGGGGGCCGGGGGAGATACGCAGTATTTT. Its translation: CATSEGAGGDTQYF.

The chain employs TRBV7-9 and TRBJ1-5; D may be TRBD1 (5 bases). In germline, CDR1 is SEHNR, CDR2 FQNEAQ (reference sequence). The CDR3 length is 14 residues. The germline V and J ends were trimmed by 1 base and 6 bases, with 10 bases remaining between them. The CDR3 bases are TGTGCCAGCAGCTTAGGTGGGGGTAGTCAGCCCCAGCATTTT. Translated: CASSLGGGSQPQHF.

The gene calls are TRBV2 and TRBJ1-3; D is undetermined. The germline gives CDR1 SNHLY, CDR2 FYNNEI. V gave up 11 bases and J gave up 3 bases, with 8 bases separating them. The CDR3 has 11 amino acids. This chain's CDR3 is CAGEDGNTIYF. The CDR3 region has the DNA TGTGCCGGGGAAGATGGAAACACCATATATTTT. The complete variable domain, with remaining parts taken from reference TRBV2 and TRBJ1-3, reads EPEVTQTPSHQVTQMGQEVILRCVPISNHLYFYWYRQILGQKVEFLVSFYNNEISEKSEIFDDQFSVERPDGSNFTLKIRSTKLEDSAMYFCAGEDGNTIYFGEGSWLTVV.

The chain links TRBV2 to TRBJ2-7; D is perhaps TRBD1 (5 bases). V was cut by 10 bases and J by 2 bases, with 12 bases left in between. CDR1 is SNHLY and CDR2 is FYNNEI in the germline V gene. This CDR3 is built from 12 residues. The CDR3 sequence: CAIRTPTYEQYF. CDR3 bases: TGTGCCATCCGGACACCGACCTACGAGCAGTACTTC.

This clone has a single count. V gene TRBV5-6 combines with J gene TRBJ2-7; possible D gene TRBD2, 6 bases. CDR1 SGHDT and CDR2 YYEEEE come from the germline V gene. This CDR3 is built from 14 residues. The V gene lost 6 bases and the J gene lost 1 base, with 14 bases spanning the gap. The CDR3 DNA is TGTGCCAGCACCGTGGGGGGACCTTCCTACGAGCAGTACTTC. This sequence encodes CASTVGGPSYEQYF.

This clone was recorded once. This chain's CDR3 is CASSFDWGVGDTQYF. CDR3 DNA sequence: TGTGCCAGCAGTTTCGATTGGGGGGTGGGAGATACGCAGTATTTT. The chain has TRBV27 and TRBJ2-3, with D maybe TRBD2 (6 bases). Germline CDR1 MNHEY, CDR2 SMNVEV (reference sequence). The V end lost 3 bases, the J end lost 5 bases, and 15 bases lay between the germline ends. The CDR3 length is 15 residues.

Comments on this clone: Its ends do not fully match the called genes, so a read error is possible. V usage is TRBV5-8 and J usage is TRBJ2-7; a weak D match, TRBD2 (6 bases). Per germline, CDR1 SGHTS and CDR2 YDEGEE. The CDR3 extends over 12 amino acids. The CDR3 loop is CASSSWTRGMDF. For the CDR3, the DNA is TGTGCCAGCAGCTCCTGGACGCGGGGAATGGACTTC.

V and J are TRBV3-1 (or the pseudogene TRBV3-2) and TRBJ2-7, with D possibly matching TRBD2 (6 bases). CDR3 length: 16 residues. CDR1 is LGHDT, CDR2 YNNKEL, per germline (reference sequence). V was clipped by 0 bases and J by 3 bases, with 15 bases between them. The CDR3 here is CASSQEWDFKNYEQYF. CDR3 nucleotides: TGTGCCAGCAGCCAAGAATGGGACTTCAAAAACTACGAGCAGTACTTC.

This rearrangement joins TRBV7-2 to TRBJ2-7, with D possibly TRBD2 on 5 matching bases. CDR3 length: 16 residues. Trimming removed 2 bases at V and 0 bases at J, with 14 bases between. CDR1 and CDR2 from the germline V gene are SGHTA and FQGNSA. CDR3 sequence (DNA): TGTGCCAGCAGCTTACGCGGAGGCAGCATCTCCTACGAGCAGTACTTC. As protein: CASSLRGGSISYEQYF.

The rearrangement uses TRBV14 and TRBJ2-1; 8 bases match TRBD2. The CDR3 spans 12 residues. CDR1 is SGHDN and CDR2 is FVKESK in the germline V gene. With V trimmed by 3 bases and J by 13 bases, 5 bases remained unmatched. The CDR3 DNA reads TGTGCCAGCAGCCAGGGACTAGTAATTCAGTTCTTC. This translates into CASSQGLVIQFF.

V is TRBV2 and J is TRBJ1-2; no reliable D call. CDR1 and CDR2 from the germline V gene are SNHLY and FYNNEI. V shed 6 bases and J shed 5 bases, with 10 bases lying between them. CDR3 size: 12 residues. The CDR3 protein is CASRTEGYGYTF. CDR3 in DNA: TGTGCCAGCAGAACCGAAGGGTATGGCTACACCTTC.

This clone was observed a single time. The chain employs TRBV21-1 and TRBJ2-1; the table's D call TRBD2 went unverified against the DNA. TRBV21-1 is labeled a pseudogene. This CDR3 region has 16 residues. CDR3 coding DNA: TGTGCCAGCAGCAAAAAGCAGCGGGGTTCCTACAATGAGCAGTTCTTC. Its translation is CASSKKQRGSYNEQFF.

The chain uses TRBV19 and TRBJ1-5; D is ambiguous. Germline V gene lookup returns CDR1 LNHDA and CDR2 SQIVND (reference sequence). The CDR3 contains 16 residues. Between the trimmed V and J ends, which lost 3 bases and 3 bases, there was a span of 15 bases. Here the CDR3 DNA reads TGTGCCAGTAGTATCCGATTAAATTGGCCCAATCAGCCCCAGCATTTT. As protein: CASSIRLNWPNQPQHF.

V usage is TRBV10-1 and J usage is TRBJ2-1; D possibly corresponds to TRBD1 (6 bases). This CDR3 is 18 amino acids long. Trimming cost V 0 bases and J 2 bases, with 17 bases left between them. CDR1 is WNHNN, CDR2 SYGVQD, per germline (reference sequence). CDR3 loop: CASSESKGNRDAYNEQFF. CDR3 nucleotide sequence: TGCGCCAGCAGTGAGTCGAAAGGGAACAGGGATGCCTACAATGAGCAGTTCTTC.

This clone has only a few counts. The CDR3 spells CASSPRDYLNPYSTDTQYF. The CDR3, as DNA: TGTGCCAGCAGTCCCCGGGACTACCTAAACCCCTATAGCACAGATACGCAGTATTTT. The genes are TRBV6-4 and TRBJ2-3; 7 nucleotides line up with TRBD2. V was clipped by 5 bases and J by 0 bases; unmatched bases: 17. The CDR3 consists of 19 residues. Germline V gene sequence: CDR1 MRHNA, CDR2 SNTAGT.

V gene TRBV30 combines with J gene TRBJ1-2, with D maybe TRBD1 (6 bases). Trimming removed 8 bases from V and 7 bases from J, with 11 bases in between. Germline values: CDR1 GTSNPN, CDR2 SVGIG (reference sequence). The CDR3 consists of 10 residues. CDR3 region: CALRGGGYTF. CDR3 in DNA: TGTGCCCTTAGGGGGGGTGGCTACACCTTC.

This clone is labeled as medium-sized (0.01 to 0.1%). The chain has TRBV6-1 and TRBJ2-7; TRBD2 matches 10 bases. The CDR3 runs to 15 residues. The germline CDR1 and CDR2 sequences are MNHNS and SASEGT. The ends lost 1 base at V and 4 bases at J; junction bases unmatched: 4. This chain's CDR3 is CASSEDGSGGYEQYF. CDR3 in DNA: TGTGCCAGCAGTGAAGACGGTAGCGGGGGGTACGAGCAGTACTTC.

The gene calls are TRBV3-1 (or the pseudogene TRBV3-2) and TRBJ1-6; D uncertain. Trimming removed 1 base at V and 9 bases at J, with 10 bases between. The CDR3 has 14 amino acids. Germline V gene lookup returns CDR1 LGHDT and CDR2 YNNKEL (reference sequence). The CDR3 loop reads CASSQAGLGSPLHF. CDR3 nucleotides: TGTGCCAGCAGCCAAGCCGGGTTGGGTTCACCCCTCCACTTT.